The 14 T cell receptor beta chains reported below all come from one sample, sequenced in a study of blood T cell repertoires in COVID-19. Sequencing used immunoSEQ multiplex PCR; TCRdb keeps in-frame clones, though not all of them. In the table there are hundreds of thousands of clones, around 88% of which are singletons. The specimen sequenced was peripheral blood. The receptors were gathered from a woman aged 55-69 years with COVID-19, enrolled during active disease.

This chain joins TRBV2 and TRBJ1-2; no clear D. The CDR3 runs 14 residues. Trimming took off 1 base at V and 2 bases at J, with 8 bases between the two ends. Germline CDR1 is SNHLY and CDR2 is FYNNEI. In DNA, the CDR3 is TGTGCCAGCAGTGAAGGAGGCACGAACTATGGCTACACCTTC. Translation gives CASSEGGTNYGYTF.

The genes are TRBV11-2 and TRBJ1-2, with 7 bases matching TRBD1. Germline-derived CDR1 and CDR2 are SGHAT and FQNNGV. V was clipped by 3 bases and J by 2 bases; unmatched bases: 3. This CDR3 has 14 amino acids. The CDR3 here is CASSLGQTNYGYTF. As DNA, the CDR3 is TGTGCCAGCAGCTTGGGACAGACAAACTATGGCTACACCTTC.

This chain uses TRBV14 with TRBJ1-2; TRBD1 matches 11 bases. The V segment lost 4 bases and the J segment 6 bases; nucleotides outside the gene matches: 4. CDR1 and CDR2 (germline): SGHDN, FVKESK. This CDR3 is 14 amino acids long. The CDR3 DNA sequence: TGTGCCAGCAGCCTGGGGACAGGGGGGCATGGCTACACCTTC. Protein sequence: CASSLGTGGHGYTF.

J is TRBJ2-1 and V is TRBV2; tentative D call: TRBD2 (6 bases). Germline V gene lookup returns CDR1 SNHLY and CDR2 FYNNEI. CDR3 size: 19 residues. With 0 bases removed from V and 1 base from J, the gap between germline ends came to 19 bases. CDR3 DNA: TGTGCCAGCAGTGAAGCGGGGGGTGTCAGGGCGGGGTCCTACAATGAGCAGTTCTTC. Protein: CASSEAGGVRAGSYNEQFF. Full variable domain (missing parts from reference TRBV2 and TRBJ2-1): EPEVTQTPSHQVTQMGQEVILRCVPISNHLYFYWYRQILGQKVEFLVSFYNNEISEKSEIFDDQFSVERPDGSNFTLKIRSTKLEDSAMYFCASSEAGGVRAGSYNEQFFGPGTRLTVL.

This chain joins TRBV7-7 and TRBJ2-2; possible D gene TRBD2, 6 bases. V was pared by 5 bases and J by 0 bases, with 13 bases between. Per the germline V gene, CDR1 is SSHAT and CDR2 is FNYEAQ (reference sequence). The CDR3 length is 16 residues. CDR3 loop: CASSARSGANTGELFF. CDR3 sequence (DNA): TGTGCCAGCAGCGCGCGTAGCGGCGCGAACACCGGGGAGCTGTTTTTT. Supplemented by reference TRBV7-7 and TRBJ2-2, the full variable domain reads GAGVSQSPRYKVTKRGQDVTLRCDPISSHATLYWYQQALGQGPEFLTYFNYEAQPDKSGLPSDRFSAERPEGSISTLTIQRTEQRDSAMYRCASSARSGANTGELFFGEGSRLTVL.

The chain uses TRBV13 and TRBJ1-2; tentative D call: TRBD1 (5 bases). The CDR3 extends over 15 amino acids. Trimming removed 4 bases from V and 6 bases from J, with 18 bases in between. CDR1 and CDR2 from the germline V gene are PRHDT and FYEKMQ (reference sequence). The CDR3 nucleotides are TGTGCCAGCAGCTCCAGAGAGCAGGGAAATAATGGCTACACCTTC. This gives the protein CASSSREQGNNGYTF.

This clone was seen a handful of times. The chain has TRBV7-9 and TRBJ1-1; D unresolved. The V end was cut by 1 base, the J end by 0 bases, with 6 bases between. CDR3 size: 14 residues. Germline-derived CDR1 and CDR2 are SEHNR and FQNEAQ (reference sequence). The CDR3 loop is CASSLDQMNTEAFF. The CDR3 nucleotides are TGTGCCAGCAGCTTAGACCAGATGAACACTGAAGCTTTCTTT.

The chain employs TRBV6-1 and TRBJ1-3; D might be TRBD1 (5 bases). In germline, CDR1 is MNHNS, CDR2 SASEGT. This CDR3 is built from 16 residues. The V end was cut by 4 bases, the J end by 0 bases, with 13 bases between. The CDR3 loop reads CASSAYARDSGNTIYF. The CDR3 bases are TGTGCCAGCAGTGCCTACGCCAGGGACTCTGGAAACACCATATATTTT.

This clone has a single count. This chain joins TRBV18 and TRBJ2-7, with D perhaps matching TRBD2 (5 bases). There are 13 residues in the CDR3. Trimming took 2 bases from V and 9 from J, leaving 14 bases between them. Germline V lookup: CDR1 KGHSH, CDR2 LQKENI. The CDR3 DNA reads TGTGCCAGCTCACCAATGGACTCAGAAAGGCAGTACTTC. Its protein product is CASSPMDSERQYF. The full variable domain, with the rest looked up from reference TRBV18 and TRBJ2-7, is NAGVMQNPRHLVRRRGQEARLRCSPMKGHSHVYWYRQLPEEGLKFMVYLQKENIIDESGMPKERFSAEFPKEGPSILRIQQVVRGDSAAYFCASSPMDSERQYFGPGTRLTVT.

This clone came up a few times. The gene calls are TRBV11-3 and TRBJ2-2, with 13 bases identical to TRBD2. Per the germline V gene, CDR1 is SGHNT and CDR2 is YENEEA. This CDR3 has 16 residues. The trim removed 5 bases at V and 5 bases at J, leaving 5 bases unmatched. The CDR3 reads CASSLGLAGLTGELFF. CDR3 in DNA: TGTGCCAGCAGCCTGGGACTAGCGGGACTGACCGGGGAGCTGTTTTTT.

V usage is TRBV27 and J usage is TRBJ1-5, with 8 positions matching TRBD1. Germline CDR1 reads MNHEY; CDR2 reads SMNVEV (reference sequence). V shed 6 bases, J shed 6 bases, and the junction held 10 bases outside the gene matches. CDR3 length: 15 amino acids. The CDR3 here is CASRSRTGGPQPQHF. CDR3 in DNA: TGTGCCAGCAGATCTCGCACAGGGGGGCCTCAGCCCCAGCATTTT.

The chain joins TRBV6-2 or TRBV6-3 to TRBJ1-5, with D maybe TRBD1 (5 bases). Germline CDR1 is MNHEY and CDR2 is SVGEGT. The CDR3 is 15 amino acids. V lost 5 bases and J 4 bases, leaving 15 bases between the germline ends. The CDR3 sequence is CASSLQAAQNQPQHF. The CDR3 DNA is TGTGCCAGCAGTCTACAGGCCGCCCAAAATCAGCCCCAGCATTTT.

This sequence joins TRBV9 and TRBJ1-4; 10 bases are shared with TRBD1. The ends lost 4 bases at V and 8 bases at J; junction bases unmatched: 11. This CDR3 has 16 amino acids. Germline CDR1 is SGDLS and CDR2 is YYNGEE. The DNA for the CDR3 is TGTGCCAGCAGCCCCTTTCTTGGGACAGGGGAGGAAAAACTGTTTTTT. Its protein is CASSPFLGTGEEKLFF.

This sequence joins TRBV9 and TRBJ1-6, with TRBD1 identical over 8 bases. Trimming removed 3 bases from V and 6 bases from J; junction bases left unmatched: 5. Germline V gives CDR1 SGDLS, CDR2 YYNGEE. The CDR3 is made up of 15 amino acids. CDR3 protein: CASSARQGSNSPLHF. CDR3 in DNA: TGTGCCAGCAGCGCTCGACAGGGGTCTAATTCACCCCTCCACTTT.